These T cell receptor beta chains were read from a single sample in a study of tumor-infiltrating lymphocytes in primary liver carcinoma. TCRdb re-derived calls from the multiplex PCR reads in MiXCR, one entry per CDR3 protein. Among fewer than 350,000 distinct CDR3 sequences listed, less than 65% were seen once. The specimen was peripheral blood. These receptors were taken from a man aged 35 to 55 with primary liver carcinoma and hepatitis B virus infection. Each CDR3 is given with its conserved first and last residue. D genes are given only for firm matches.

j_gene | v_gene | d_gene | CDR3aa
TRBJ2-5 | TRBV5-4 | TRBD1 | CVTSFRDRADGETQYF
TRBJ2-7 | TRBV6-2/TRBV6-3 | - | CANSYAVIDEQCF
TRBJ2-1 | TRBV5-6 | TRBD2 | CASTSLPGLADNEQFF
TRBJ2-7 | TRBV28 | - | CASSLTALYEQYF
TRBJ2-3 | TRBV6-1 | TRBD2 | CASSVLAESTDTQYF
TRBJ1-2 | TRBV4-2 | TRBD1 | CASSQDSGGGYGYTF
TRBJ2-2 | TRBV11-2 | - | CASSWDSENTGGLFF
TRBJ1-5 | TRBV5-5 | TRBD1 | CASSLGTGRYQPQHF
TRBJ2-1 | TRBV6-5 | - | CASSYRSGASNEQFF
TRBJ1-2 | TRBV11-2 | - | CAISNNGCGYTF
TRBJ2-7 | TRBV29-1 | TRBD2 | CSVIRRTSGMYEQYF
TRBJ1-5 | TRBV6-5 | - | CASSKAGSNQPQHF
TRBJ2-7 | TRBV6-5 | - | CASTYSRTSSSCEQYF
TRBJ2-7 | TRBV5-5 | TRBD2 | CASSLAGTTYYEQYF
TRBJ2-2 | TRBV11-3 | - | CASSLSRLTWELFF
TRBJ2-6 | TRBV5-1 | - | CASSADLTPGANVLTF
TRBJ1-4 | TRBV6-5 | - | CASSYSRSEKLFF
TRBJ1-1 | TRBV4-2 | TRBD1 | CISSQTGVTEAFF
TRBJ2-1 | TRBV5-5 | TRBD2 | CASSRTSGSDDEEFF
TRBJ1-2 | TRBV6-1 | - | CASSEVHGEGGYTF
TRBJ2-7 | TRBV28 | - | CASSSPGQSSYEQYF
TRBJ2-3 | TRBV12-3/TRBV12-4 | - | CVSSPPIFTQYF
TRBJ2-3 | TRBV5-6 | TRBD1 | CASSFVDRGADTQYF
TRBJ1-6 | TRBV11-2 | - | CASSATWGNSPLHF
TRBJ2-1 | TRBV11-2 | - | CASSERGSEQFF
TRBJ2-1 | TRBV30 | - | CAWSVLILDEQFF
TRBJ2-7 | TRBV29-1 | TRBD1 | CSMRQGVPYEQYF
TRBJ1-1 | TRBV5-1 | - | CASSPANTEAFF
TRBJ2-3 | TRBV5-5 | TRBD2 | CASSFASGRMADTQYF
TRBJ2-7 | TRBV7-9 | TRBD1 | CASSLGTGSPYEQYF
TRBJ2-7 | TRBV7-8 | - | CASSLAWGSYEHYF
TRBJ1-1 | TRBV2 | - | CARGQGAFF
TRBJ2-3 | TRBV5-6 | - | CASSIGWGASTDTQYF
TRBJ1-4 | TRBV5-6 | - | CVSSLDGGAGEKLFF
TRBJ1-3 | TRBV14 | - | CASSPSPGNTIYF
TRBJ1-4 | TRBV11-2 | - | CASSLDRSGSEKLFF
TRBJ2-2 | TRBV10-1 | - | CASSVQGSGVLFF
TRBJ2-5 | TRBV28 | TRBD2 | CASSSPRAGGKPQETQYF
TRBJ2-7 | TRBV20-1 | TRBD2 | CSAPSGKSYEQYF
TRBJ2-7 | TRBV29-1 | TRBD1 | CSARQGASNEQYF
TRBJ2-2 | TRBV12-3/TRBV12-4 | - | CASSWFLTGRPGELFF
TRBJ1-2 | TRBV14 | - | CASSQVRDGYGYTF
TRBJ2-3 | TRBV6-6 | TRBD2 | CASSPGLGSTDTQYF
TRBJ2-7 | TRBV4-2 | TRBD2 | CASSQEATSGSREQYF
TRBJ2-2 | TRBV5-4 | TRBD2 | CASSRRGGGTGELFF
TRBJ2-5 | TRBV18 | - | CASSPVPETRYF
TRBJ2-7 | TRBV6-1 | TRBD2 | CASATSGRVGEQYF
TRBJ1-1 | TRBV29-1 | - | CSVGDLRANTEAFF
TRBJ2-7 | TRBV11-2 | - | CASSIHPRQSYEQYF
TRBJ2-1 | TRBV11-1 | - | CACSIFIESGGRADNEQFF
TRBJ1-2 | TRBV24-1 | TRBD1 | CATSDDRGLGGYTF
TRBJ2-1 | TRBV5-1 | TRBD1 | CASSSDGTGTNEQFF
TRBJ1-6 | TRBV12-3/TRBV12-4 | - | CASSLSQAYSPLHF
TRBJ2-5 | TRBV30 | TRBD2 | CAWNTSGEETQYF
TRBJ1-1 | TRBV6-2/TRBV6-3 | - | CASSYPMNTEAFF
TRBJ1-2 | TRBV11-2 | TRBD1 | CASSTISRGQGGYTF
TRBJ1-1 | TRBV12-3/TRBV12-4 | TRBD1 | CASSETQTGRNTEAFF
TRBJ2-5 | TRBV4-3 | - | CASSHGTDGTNQETQYF
TRBJ2-2 | TRBV6-1 | TRBD1 | CASSGAHRTGRYRSTGELFF
TRBJ2-3 | TRBV11-2 | TRBD2 | CANGLAGGSDTQYF